This TCR beta chain emerged from a study of regulatory T cells in long-lasting Graves disease. In regard to this clonotype: Its antigen is not identified.

The CDR3 loop spans 11 amino acids. Unmatched junction bases numbered 2, after V lost 5 bases and J lost 5 bases. Germline lookup yields CDR1 DFQATT and CDR2 SNEGSKA (reference sequence). Notes on the study in general: Compared with new cases, persistent Graves' patients showed reduced TCR diversity.

Arm-PCR of CDR3 regions and iRepertoire HTBI primers were the basis on which TCR beta libraries were built. One entry per CDR3 protein, called by TCRdb with MiXCR from the multiplex PCR reads. The sample comprises 200,000 to 250,000 distinct CDR3 sequences, roughly a fifth of which are singletons, and 12% rests with the top ten. The time point: newly diagnosed GD, antithyroid drugs for less than 3 months. From PBMCs, RNA was extracted and then used to make the TCR library. Clinicians diagnosed Graves' disease using American Thyroid Association guidelines. This sample was also put to use in a study of T cells in Graves' hyperthyroidism and ophthalmopathy.

The V gene is TRBV20-1, the J gene TRBJ2-5; 7 positions match TRBD1. The sample consisted of peripheral blood mononuclear cells (PBMCs), taken at new diagnosis, from a patient treated with antithyroid drugs. The TCR sequence derives from a woman aged 25 to 39 with Graves disease. The CDR3 loop is CSALDRETQYF. CDR3 bases: TGCAGTGCTCTGGACAGGGAGACCCAGTACTTC.